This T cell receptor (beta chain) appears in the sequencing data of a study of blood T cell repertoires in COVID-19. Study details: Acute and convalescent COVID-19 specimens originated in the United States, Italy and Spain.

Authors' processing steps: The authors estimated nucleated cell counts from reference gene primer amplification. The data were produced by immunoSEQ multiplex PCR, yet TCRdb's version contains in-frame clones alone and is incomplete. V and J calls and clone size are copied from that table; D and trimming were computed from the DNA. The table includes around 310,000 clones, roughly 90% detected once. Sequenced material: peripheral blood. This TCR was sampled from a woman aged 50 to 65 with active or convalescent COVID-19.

The CDR3 is CASSSPSELNIQYF. The CDR3, as DNA: TGTGCCAGCAGTTCCCCCTCGGAGCTAAACATTCAGTACTTC. The chain links TRBV28 to TRBJ2-4; D ambiguous. With 4 bases removed from V and 6 bases from J, the gap between germline ends came to 13 bases. The germline V gene has CDR1 MDHEN and CDR2 SYDVKM. The CDR3 consists of 14 residues.